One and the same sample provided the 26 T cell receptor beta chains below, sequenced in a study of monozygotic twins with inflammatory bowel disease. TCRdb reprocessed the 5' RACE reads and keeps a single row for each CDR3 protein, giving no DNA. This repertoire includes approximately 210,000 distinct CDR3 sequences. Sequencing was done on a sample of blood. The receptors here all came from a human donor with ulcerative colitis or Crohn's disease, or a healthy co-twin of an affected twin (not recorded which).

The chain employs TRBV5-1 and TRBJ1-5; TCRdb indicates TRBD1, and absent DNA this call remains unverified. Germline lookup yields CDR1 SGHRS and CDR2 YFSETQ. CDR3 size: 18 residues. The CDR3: CASRAGTGDDNSNQPQHF.

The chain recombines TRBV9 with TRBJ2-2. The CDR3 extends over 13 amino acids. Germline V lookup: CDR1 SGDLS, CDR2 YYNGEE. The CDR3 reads CASSVVSTGELFF.

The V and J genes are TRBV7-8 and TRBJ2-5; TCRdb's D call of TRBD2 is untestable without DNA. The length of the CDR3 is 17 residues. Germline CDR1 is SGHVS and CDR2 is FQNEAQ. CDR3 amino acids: CASSLGSSGGLGETQYF.

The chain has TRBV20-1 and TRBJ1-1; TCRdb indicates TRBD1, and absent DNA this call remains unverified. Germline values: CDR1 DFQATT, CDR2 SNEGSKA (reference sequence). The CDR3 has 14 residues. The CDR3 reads CSARIPGQRAEAFF.

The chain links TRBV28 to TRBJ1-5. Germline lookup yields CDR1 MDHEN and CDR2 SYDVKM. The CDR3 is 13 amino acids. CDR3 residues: CASSDRLNQPQHF. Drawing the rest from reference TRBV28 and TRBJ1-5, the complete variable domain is DVKVTQSSRYLVKRTGEKVFLECVQDMDHENMFWYRQDPGLGLRLIYFSYDVKMKEKGDIPEGYSVSREKKERFSLILESASTNQTSMYLCASSDRLNQPQHFGDGTRLSIL.

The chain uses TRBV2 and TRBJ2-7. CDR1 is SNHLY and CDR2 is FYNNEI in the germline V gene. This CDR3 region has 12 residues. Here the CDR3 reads CASCGEPYEQYF.

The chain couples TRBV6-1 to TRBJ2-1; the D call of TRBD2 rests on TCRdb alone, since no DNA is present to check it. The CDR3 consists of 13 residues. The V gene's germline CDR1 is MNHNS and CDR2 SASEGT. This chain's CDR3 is CASREGTYNEQFF.

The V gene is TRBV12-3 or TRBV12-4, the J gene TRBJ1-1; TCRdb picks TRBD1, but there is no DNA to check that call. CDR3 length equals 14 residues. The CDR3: CASSRQGTYTEAFF.

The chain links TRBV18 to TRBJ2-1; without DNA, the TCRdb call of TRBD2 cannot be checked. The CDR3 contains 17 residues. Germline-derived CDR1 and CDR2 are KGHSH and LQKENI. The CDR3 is CASSPLASGYLYNEQFF.

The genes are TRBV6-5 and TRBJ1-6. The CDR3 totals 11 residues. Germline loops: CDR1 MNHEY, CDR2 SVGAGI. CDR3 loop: CASSYSNMVYF.

The CDR3: CASAQDREVSNQPQHF. The rearrangement joins TRBV19 to TRBJ1-5; there is no DNA to check the TCRdb D call of TRBD1. Germline values: CDR1 LNHDA, CDR2 SQIVND (reference sequence). The CDR3 contains 16 residues.

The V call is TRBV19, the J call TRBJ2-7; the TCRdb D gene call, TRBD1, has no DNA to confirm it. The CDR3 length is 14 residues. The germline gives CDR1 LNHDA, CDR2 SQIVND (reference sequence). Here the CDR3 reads CASSPGTGGYEQYF.

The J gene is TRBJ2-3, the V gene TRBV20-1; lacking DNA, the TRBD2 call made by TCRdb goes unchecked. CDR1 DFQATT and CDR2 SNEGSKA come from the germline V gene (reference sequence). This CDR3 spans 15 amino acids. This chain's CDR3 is CSASWLAPPPDTQYF.

This chain's CDR3 is CASSPQGETTTGELFF. J is TRBJ2-2 and V is TRBV14; TCRdb picks TRBD1, but there is no DNA to check that call. Germline V gene lookup returns CDR1 SGHDN and CDR2 FVKESK. There are 16 residues in the CDR3.

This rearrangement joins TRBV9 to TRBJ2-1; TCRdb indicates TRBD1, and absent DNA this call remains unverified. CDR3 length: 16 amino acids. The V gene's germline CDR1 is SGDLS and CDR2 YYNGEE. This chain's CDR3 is CASSAPWTGELGEQFF.

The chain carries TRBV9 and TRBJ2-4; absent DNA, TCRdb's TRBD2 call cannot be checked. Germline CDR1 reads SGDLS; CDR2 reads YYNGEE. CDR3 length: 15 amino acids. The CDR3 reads CASSGEGNRANIQYF.

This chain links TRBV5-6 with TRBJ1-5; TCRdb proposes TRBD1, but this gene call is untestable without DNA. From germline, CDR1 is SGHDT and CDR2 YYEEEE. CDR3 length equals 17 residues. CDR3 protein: CASSSRQGTYSNQPQHF.

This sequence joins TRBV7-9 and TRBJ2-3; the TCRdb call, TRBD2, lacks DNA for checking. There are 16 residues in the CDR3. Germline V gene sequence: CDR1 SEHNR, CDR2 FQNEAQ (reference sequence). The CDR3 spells CASSGGTSGGVDTQYF.

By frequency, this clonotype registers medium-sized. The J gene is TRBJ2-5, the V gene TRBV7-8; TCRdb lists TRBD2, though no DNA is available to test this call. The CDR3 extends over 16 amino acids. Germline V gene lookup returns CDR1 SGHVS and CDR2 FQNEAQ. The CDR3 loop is CASSLLQGPWRETQYF.

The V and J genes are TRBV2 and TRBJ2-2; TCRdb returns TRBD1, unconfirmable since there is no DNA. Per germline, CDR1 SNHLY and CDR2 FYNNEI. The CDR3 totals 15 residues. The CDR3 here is CASSGEGQFTGELFF.

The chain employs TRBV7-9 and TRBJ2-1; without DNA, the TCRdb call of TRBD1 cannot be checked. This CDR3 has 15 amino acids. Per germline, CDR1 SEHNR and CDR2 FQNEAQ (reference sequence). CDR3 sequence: CASSPTGHSYNEQFF.

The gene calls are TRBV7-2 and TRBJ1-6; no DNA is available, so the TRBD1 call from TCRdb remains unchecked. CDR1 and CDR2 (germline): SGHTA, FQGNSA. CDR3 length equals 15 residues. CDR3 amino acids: CASRARRDNSSPLHF.

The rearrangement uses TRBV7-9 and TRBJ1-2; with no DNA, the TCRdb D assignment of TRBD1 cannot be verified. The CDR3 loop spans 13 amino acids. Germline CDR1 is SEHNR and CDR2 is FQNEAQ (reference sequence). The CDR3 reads CASSFDRSYGYTF.

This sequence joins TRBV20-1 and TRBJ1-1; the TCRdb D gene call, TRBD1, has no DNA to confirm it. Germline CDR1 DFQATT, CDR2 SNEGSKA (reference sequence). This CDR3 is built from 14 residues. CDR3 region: CSASLAAGASEAFF.

CDR3 loop: CASSYGQGADTRHQPQHF. V usage is TRBV6-2 or TRBV6-3 and J usage is TRBJ1-5; the TCRdb D gene call, TRBD1, has no DNA to confirm it. CDR3 size: 18 residues. The germline V gene has CDR1 MNHEY and CDR2 SVGEGT.

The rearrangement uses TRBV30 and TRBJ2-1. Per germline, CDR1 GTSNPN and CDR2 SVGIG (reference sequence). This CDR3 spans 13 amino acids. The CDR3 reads CAWGRGSYNEQFF.